These T cell receptor beta chains were read from a single sample in a study of human thymus T cells. TCRdb's copy holds only in-frame clones and misses some; the assay was immunoSEQ multiplex PCR. The sample has 78,000 or so clones; roughly 96% are singletons. The sample comprised thymus tissue. These TCRs come from a boy less than two years old with a congenital heart defect but otherwise immunologically healthy. The CDR3 runs from the conserved cysteine through the conserved F or W.

J | V | CDR3
TRBJ2-5 | TRBV7-9 | CASSLPKQGAPETQYF
TRBJ2-3 | TRBV6-6 | CASSYKTGGKDTQYF
TRBJ1-1 | TRBV4-1 | CASSQDGTSLEAFF
TRBJ1-1 | TRBV27 | CASSLIEGLNTEAFF
TRBJ2-5 | TRBV7-6 | CASSMRLAGSQETQYF
TRBJ1-1 | TRBV28 | CASSLRGARTENTEAFF
TRBJ2-7 | TRBV2 | CASRADRAYEQYF
TRBJ2-2 | TRBV7-3 | CASSLWGPGLAGTGELFF
TRBJ1-6 | TRBV6-1 | CASSYDRGSPLHF
TRBJ2-3 | TRBV18 | CASSQQGGGTDTQYF
TRBJ1-5 | TRBV6-5 | CASSSRGVPLQPQHF
TRBJ1-5 | TRBV28 | CASTSGTDSNQPQHF
TRBJ2-1 | TRBV4-3 | CASSQECIGGGKGIHNEQFF
TRBJ1-2 | TRBV15 | CATSRDRVEGGVYGYTF
TRBJ1-4 | TRBV5-1 | CASSSYPDRRDNEKLFF
TRBJ1-2 | TRBV29-1 | CSVEFAGSPRNYYTF
TRBJ1-6 | TRBV6-1 | CASSEAMMDRDSPLHF
TRBJ2-3 | TRBV5-4 | CASSLVSGLAGRGSTDTQYF
TRBJ2-2 | TRBV18 | CASSVGQTIGELFF
TRBJ2-7 | TRBV7-2 | CASSAWDKAYEQYF
TRBJ1-5 | TRBV18 | CASSLSGARSQPQHF
TRBJ2-3 | TRBV27 | CASSLEGIPTDTQYF
TRBJ2-7 | TRBV5-1 | CASSLFRDSDLPYEQYF
TRBJ2-3 | TRBV11-2 | CASSLRDLRTDTQYF